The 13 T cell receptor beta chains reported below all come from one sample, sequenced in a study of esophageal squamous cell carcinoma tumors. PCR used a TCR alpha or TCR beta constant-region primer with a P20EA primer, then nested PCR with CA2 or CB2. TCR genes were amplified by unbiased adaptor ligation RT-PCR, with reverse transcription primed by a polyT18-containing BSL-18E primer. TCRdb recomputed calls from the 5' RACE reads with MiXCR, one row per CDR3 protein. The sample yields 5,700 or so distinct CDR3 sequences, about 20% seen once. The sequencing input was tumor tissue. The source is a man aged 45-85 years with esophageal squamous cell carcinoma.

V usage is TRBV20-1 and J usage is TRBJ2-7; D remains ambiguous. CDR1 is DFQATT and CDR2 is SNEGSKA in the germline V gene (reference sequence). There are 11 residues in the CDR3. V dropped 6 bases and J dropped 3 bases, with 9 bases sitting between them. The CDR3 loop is CSAHAGYEQYF. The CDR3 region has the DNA TGCAGTGCCCACGCTGGCTACGAGCAGTACTTC.

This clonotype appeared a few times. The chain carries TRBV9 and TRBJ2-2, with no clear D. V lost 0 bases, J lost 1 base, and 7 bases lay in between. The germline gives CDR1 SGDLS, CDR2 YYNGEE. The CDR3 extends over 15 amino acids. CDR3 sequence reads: CASSVGPLNTGELFF. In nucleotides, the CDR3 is TGTGCCAGCAGCGTAGGGCCTTTGAACACCGGGGAGCTGTTTTTT.

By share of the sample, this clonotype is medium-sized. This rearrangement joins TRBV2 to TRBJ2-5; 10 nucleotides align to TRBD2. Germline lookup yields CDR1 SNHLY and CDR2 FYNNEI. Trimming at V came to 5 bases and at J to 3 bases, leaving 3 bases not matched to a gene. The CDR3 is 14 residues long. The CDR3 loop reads CASSLTSGKETQYF. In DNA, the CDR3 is TGTGCCAGCAGTCTAACTAGCGGGAAAGAGACCCAGTACTTC.

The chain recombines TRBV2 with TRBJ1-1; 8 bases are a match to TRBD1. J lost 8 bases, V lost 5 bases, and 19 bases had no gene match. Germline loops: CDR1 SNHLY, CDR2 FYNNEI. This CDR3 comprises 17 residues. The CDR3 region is CASSFSLRTGRELEAFF. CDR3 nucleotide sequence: TGTGCCAGCAGTTTTTCCCTTCGGACAGGGAGAGAATTAGAAGCTTTCTTT.

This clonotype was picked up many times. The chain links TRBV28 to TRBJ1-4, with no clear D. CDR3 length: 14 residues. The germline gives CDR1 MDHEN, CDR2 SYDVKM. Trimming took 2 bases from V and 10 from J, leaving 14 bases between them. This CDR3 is CASSLVQDGGKLFF. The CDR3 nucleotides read TGTGCCAGCAGTTTAGTTCAGGATGGCGGAAAACTGTTTTTT. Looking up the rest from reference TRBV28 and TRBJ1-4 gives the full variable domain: DVKVTQSSRYLVKRTGEKVFLECVQDMDHENMFWYRQDPGLGLRLIYFSYDVKMKEKGDIPEGYSVSREKKERFSLILESASTNQTSMYLCASSLVQDGGKLFFGSGTQLSVL.

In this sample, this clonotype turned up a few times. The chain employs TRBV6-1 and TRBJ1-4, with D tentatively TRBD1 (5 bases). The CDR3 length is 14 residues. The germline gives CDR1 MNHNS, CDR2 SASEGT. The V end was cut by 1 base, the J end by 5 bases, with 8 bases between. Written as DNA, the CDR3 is TGTGCCAGCAGTGAAGGGGGCCTAAATGAAAAACTGTTTTTT. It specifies CASSEGGLNEKLFF.

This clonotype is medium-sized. CDR3 nucleotide sequence: TGTGCCAGCAGTTTAAACAGAAGGGTCGAATACAATGAGCAGTTCTTC. The encoded protein is CASSLNRRVEYNEQFF. This chain uses TRBV28 with TRBJ2-1; D unresolved. CDR1 is MDHEN, CDR2 SYDVKM, per germline. Trimming removed 2 bases at V and 4 bases at J, with 15 bases between. This CDR3 region has 16 residues.

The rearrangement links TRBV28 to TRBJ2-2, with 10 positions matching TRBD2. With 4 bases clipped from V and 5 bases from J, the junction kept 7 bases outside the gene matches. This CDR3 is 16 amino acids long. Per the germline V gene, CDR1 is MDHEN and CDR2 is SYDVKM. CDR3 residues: CASSSFSGRRTGELFF. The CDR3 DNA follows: TGTGCCAGCAGTTCCTTTAGCGGGAGGAGGACCGGGGAGCTGTTTTTT.

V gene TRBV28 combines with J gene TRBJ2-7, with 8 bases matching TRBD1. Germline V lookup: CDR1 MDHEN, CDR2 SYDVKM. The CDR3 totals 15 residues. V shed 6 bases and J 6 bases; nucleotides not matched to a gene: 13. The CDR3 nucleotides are TGTGCCAGCAGGGAGGATAACGCCAGGGGGCGCGAGCAGTACTTC. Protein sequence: CASREDNARGREQYF.

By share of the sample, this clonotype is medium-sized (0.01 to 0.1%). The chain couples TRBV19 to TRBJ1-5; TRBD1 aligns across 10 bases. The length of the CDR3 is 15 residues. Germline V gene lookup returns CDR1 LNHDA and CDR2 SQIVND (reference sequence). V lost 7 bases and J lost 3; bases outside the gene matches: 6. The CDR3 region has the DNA TGTGCCAGTACCCTTGACAGGGGGCCCAATCAGCCCCAGCATTTT. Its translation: CASTLDRGPNQPQHF.

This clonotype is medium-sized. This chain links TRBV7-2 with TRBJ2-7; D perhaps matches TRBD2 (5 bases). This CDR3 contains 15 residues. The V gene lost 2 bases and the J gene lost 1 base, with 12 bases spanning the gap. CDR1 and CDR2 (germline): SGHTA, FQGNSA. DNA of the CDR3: TGTGCCAGCAGCTTAAACGCTTGGGAGTCCTACGAGCAGTACTTC. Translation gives CASSLNAWESYEQYF.

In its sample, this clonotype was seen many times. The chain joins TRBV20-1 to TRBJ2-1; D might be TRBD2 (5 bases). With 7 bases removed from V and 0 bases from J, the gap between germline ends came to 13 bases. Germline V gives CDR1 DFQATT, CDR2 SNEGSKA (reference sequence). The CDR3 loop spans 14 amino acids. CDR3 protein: CSVERSSSYNEQFF. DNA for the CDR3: TGCAGTGTCGAGCGGTCGAGCTCCTACAATGAGCAGTTCTTC.

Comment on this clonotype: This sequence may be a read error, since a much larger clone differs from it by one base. CDR3 coding DNA: TGTGCCAGCTTACGTGTGGATGCCACGAGGCACACTGAAGCTTTCTTT. The encoded protein is CASLRVDATRHTEAFF. The J gene is TRBJ1-1, the V gene TRBV21-1. TRBV21-1 counts as a pseudogene. The CDR3 loop spans 16 amino acids.